Listed below are T cell receptor beta chains from one sample, sequenced in a study of CD8+ T cells in alopecia areata. The protocol was immunoSEQ multiplex PCR, while the TCRdb copy is restricted to in-frame clones and leaves out a portion. The sample records approximately 110,000 clones, less than 70% being singletons. The input for sequencing was CD4+ T cells sorted from blood, taken at week 24, from a patient treated with tofacitinib. These receptor sequences come from a human donor with alopecia areata. The CDR3 runs from the conserved cysteine through the conserved F or W. Each record gives: clone size, V gene, J gene, D gene, CDR3 DNA, CDR3 protein. D genes are given only for firm matches. Clone size is shown for a subset of rows, as once, few, many or a class of expanded clone.

size: .; V: TRBV7-9; J: TRBJ2-7; D: TRBD1; DNA: TGTGCCAGCAGCTCCACGACAGGGACCTACGAGCAGTACTTC; CDR3: CASSSTTGTYEQYF
size: .; V: TRBV7-2; J: TRBJ1-1; D: .; DNA: TGTGCCAGCAGCTTAGTGCAGGCAATCGCCCGCACGAACACTGAAGCTTTCTTT; CDR3: CASSLVQAIARTNTEAFF
size: few; V: TRBV2; J: TRBJ2-5; D: TRBD2; DNA: TGTGCCAGCAGTGATAGCCTAGCGGGGGCCGAGACCCAGTACTTC; CDR3: CASSDSLAGAETQYF
size: .; V: TRBV5-1; J: TRBJ2-1; D: .; DNA: TGCGCCAGCAGCTTACAGGCTTCAGGCGGGAATGAGCAGTTCTTC; CDR3: CASSLQASGGNEQFF
size: .; V: TRBV7-2; J: TRBJ2-7; D: .; DNA: TGTGCCAGCGCACAATTTCTCGAGCAGTACTTC; CDR3: CASAQFLEQYF
size: .; V: TRBV18; J: TRBJ1-5; D: .; DNA: TGTGCCAGCTCACTACAAACTAATCAGCCCCAGCATTTT; CDR3: CASSLQTNQPQHF
size: .; V: TRBV6-6; J: TRBJ2-3; D: .; DNA: TGTGCCAGCAGTTTCTCCCTAGGGACAGATACGCAGTATTTT; CDR3: CASSFSLGTDTQYF
size: few; V: TRBV29-1; J: TRBJ2-6; D: .; DNA: TGCAGCGTTGAGGAGGGGGCTGGGGCCAACGTCCTGACTTTC; CDR3: CSVEEGAGANVLTF
size: few; V: TRBV29-1; J: TRBJ1-2; D: .; DNA: TGCAGCGTACTAGACAGTAACCCCGGGGACTATGGCTACACCTTC; CDR3: CSVLDSNPGDYGYTF
size: .; V: TRBV4-3; J: TRBJ1-5; D: .; DNA: TGCGCCAGCAGCCCGGATGCCGGAGTGAGCAATCAGCCCCAGCATTTT; CDR3: CASSPDAGVSNQPQHF
size: .; V: TRBV29-1; J: TRBJ2-5; D: .; DNA: TGCAGCGCCCTATTTGATTGGGGAGAGACCCAGTACTTC; CDR3: CSALFDWGETQYF
size: .; V: TRBV4-1; J: TRBJ1-5; D: TRBD1; DNA: TGCGCCAGCAAGACAGGGGTTAGCGGCAATCAGCCCCAGCATTTT; CDR3: CASKTGVSGNQPQHF
size: .; V: TRBV4-1; J: TRBJ2-2; D: TRBD1; DNA: TGCGCCAGCAGCCTTATAGATAGGTACAGGGGCCTTAACACCGGGGAGCTGTTTTTT; CDR3: CASSLIDRYRGLNTGELFF
size: .; V: TRBV30; J: TRBJ2-1; D: .; DNA: TGTGCCTGGAGTGTACTAGGCTACAATGAGCAGTTCTTC; CDR3: CAWSVLGYNEQFF
size: .; V: TRBV9; J: TRBJ1-1; D: .; DNA: TGTGCCAGCAGCCCCGAGGTGGGAGGGACTGAAGCTTTCTTT; CDR3: CASSPEVGGTEAFF
size: .; V: TRBV19; J: TRBJ1-2; D: .; DNA: TGTGCCAGTAAGCAGAGGGAGACGGGCTATGGCTACACCTTC; CDR3: CASKQRETGYGYTF
size: .; V: TRBV30; J: TRBJ2-1; D: .; DNA: TGTGCCTGGAGTGTAGGCGGGGCGGTTAGCGAGCAGTTCTTC; CDR3: CAWSVGGAVSEQFF
size: .; V: TRBV4-1; J: TRBJ1-2; D: TRBD1; DNA: TGCGCCAGCAGCCAAGATCAGACAGGGCTTGGCTACACCTTC; CDR3: CASSQDQTGLGYTF
size: .; V: TRBV2; J: TRBJ1-5; D: TRBD1; DNA: TGTGCCAGCAGCGCCGGGACAGTCGGCAATCAGCCCCAGCATTTT; CDR3: CASSAGTVGNQPQHF
size: .; V: TRBV6-5; J: TRBJ2-5; D: .; DNA: TGTGCCAGCAGCCCCCGTAGGGAAGGAACCCAGTACTTC; CDR3: CASSPRREGTQYF
size: few; V: TRBV4-2; J: TRBJ1-2; D: .; DNA: TGTGCCAGCAGCCCCCAGGGGCCCGATGGCTACACCTTC; CDR3: CASSPQGPDGYTF
size: .; V: TRBV30; J: TRBJ1-1; D: TRBD1; DNA: TGTGCCTGGAGTGTGAGGGGGCGGAACACTGAAGCTTTCTTT; CDR3: CAWSVRGRNTEAFF
size: .; V: TRBV5-1; J: TRBJ2-2; D: TRBD1; DNA: TGCGCCAGCAGCTACAGGACAGGGGACACCGGGGAGCTGTTTTTT; CDR3: CASSYRTGDTGELFF
size: few; V: TRBV21-1; J: TRBJ2-7; D: .; DNA: TGTGCCAGCAGCCGCAGAGGGGGGCCCTTC; CDR3: CASSRRGGPF
size: .; V: TRBV9; J: TRBJ2-7; D: .; DNA: TGTGCCAGCAGCGTAGCTCCAGGGGGGGGGCGAAGCGAGCAGTACTTC; CDR3: CASSVAPGGGRSEQYF
size: .; V: TRBV5-1; J: TRBJ2-1; D: TRBD2; DNA: TGCGCCAGCAGCTCCACCGGGACTAGCTCCTACAATGAGCAGTTCTTC; CDR3: CASSSTGTSSYNEQFF
size: once; V: TRBV30; J: TRBJ1-1; D: .; DNA: TGTGCCTGGAGTGTACTAGGCAGGATGAAAGCTTTCTTT; CDR3: CAWSVLGRMKAFF